This record concerns one TCR beta chain sequence. Its antigen is still unknown. The repertoire was sequenced with immunoSEQ multiplex PCR; TCRdb's copy has only in-frame clones and lacks some. Of 75,000 to 95,000 clones in the sample, roughly 89% were seen once. The data were obtained in a study of a mutant IDH1 vaccine in newly diagnosed glioma. Described time point: week 47, end of study. Vaccination comprised doses that each held 300 ug of mutant IDH1 20-mer peptide, plus topical imiquimod. Germline V gives CDR1 SGHAT, CDR2 FQNNGV. Between the trimmed V and J ends, which lost 8 bases and 5 bases, there was a span of 12 bases. The CDR3 contains 13 residues.

The clonotype was recovered from a woman between 45 and 60 years old with glioma. The specimen was PBMCs, collected from a glioma patient whose treatment included an IDH1 peptide vaccine. The chain employs TRBV11-2 and TRBJ2-2; a weak D match, TRBD2 (6 bases). The CDR3 is CASCPRGTGELFF. CDR3 bases: TGTGCCAGCTGCCCCCGGGGGACCGGGGAGCTGTTTTTT.